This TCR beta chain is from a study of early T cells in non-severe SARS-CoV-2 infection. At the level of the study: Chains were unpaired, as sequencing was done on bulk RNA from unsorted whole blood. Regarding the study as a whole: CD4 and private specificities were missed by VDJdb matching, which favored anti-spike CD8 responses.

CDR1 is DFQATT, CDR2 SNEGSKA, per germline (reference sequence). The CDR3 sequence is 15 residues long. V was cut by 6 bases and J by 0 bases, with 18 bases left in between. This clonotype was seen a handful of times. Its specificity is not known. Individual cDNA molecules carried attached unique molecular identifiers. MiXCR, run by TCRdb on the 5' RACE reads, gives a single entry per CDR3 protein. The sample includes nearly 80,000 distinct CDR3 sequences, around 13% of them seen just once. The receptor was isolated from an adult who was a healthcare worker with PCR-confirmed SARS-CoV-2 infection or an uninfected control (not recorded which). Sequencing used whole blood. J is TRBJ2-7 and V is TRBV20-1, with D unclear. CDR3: CSASDPLRNSYEQYF. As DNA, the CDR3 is TGCAGTGCCTCCGACCCCCTGCGCAACTCCTACGAGCAGTACTTC.